The present entry profiles one T cell receptor (beta chain) with its context. Looked up from germline, CDR1 is SQVTM and CDR2 is ANQGSEA. Trimming shortened V by 4 bases and J by 5 bases, and 12 bases separated the two germline ends. The CDR3 runs 12 residues. The source of the sample is a study of cytomegalovirus exposure and HLA in healthy donors. The wider study: Findings of an earlier analysis included some 120 million unique TCR beta sequences from about 180 million T cells.

The PCR used 60 Vbeta and 13 Jbeta primers. Some clones are missing from TCRdb's copy, which holds only in-frame ones; the method was immunoSEQ multiplex PCR. The table has 90,000 to 120,000 clones, roughly four fifths seen once. This TCR derives from a man aged 18 to 29 in good health and CMV-seronegative. V is TRBV29-1 and J is TRBJ2-7; no definite D call. Sample: PBMCs. The DNA of the CDR3 is TGCAGCGTTGGTCTTACCCCAGACGAGCAGTACTTC. Protein: CSVGLTPDEQYF.